This T cell receptor (beta chain) was documented in a study of T-cell reconstitution after alpha-beta-depleted transplantation in children. The CDR3 has 15 residues. With 3 bases clipped from V and 3 bases from J, the junction kept 3 bases outside the gene matches. CDR1 SQVTM and CDR2 ANQGSEA come from the germline V gene. Whole-study results and caveats: At one year after transplant, newly produced T cells mostly accounted for T-cell counts and diversity. About two months after transplant, alpha-beta T cells reportedly came from several hundred expanded graft clones. Some patients' high day-60 TCRbeta diversity was attributed to recipient cells surviving conditioning.

Unique molecular identifiers were incorporated when the TCRbeta library was constructed. TCRdb analysed the PCR reads with MiXCR anew, one entry per CDR3 protein. This sample has about 580,000 distinct CDR3 sequences; 25% to 30% occur once, and the top ten carry about 35%. This clonotype was seen a handful of times. Its specificity is unknown. This clonotype was sampled from a boy under three years old with Wiskott-Aldrich syndrome, due to receive a stem cell transplant. This chain uses TRBV29-1 with TRBJ2-1, with 12 bases identical to TRBD2. The sequencing used PBMCs, collected before TCRalphabeta/CD19-depleted stem cell transplant. CDR3 bases: TGCAGCGTTGATAGGACTAGCGGGATCTACAATGAGCAGTTCTTC. Translated: CSVDRTSGIYNEQFF.